The T cell receptor beta chain described here comes from a study of T cell responses to AZD1222 COVID-19 vaccine. The trim removed 4 bases at V and 7 bases at J, leaving 5 bases unmatched. Looked up from germline, CDR1 is SGHRS and CDR2 is YFSETQ. The CDR3 contains 13 residues. Data came from immunoSEQ multiplex PCR; TCRdb stores just in-frame clones and leaves some out. Of about 140,000 clones in the sample, roughly 92% were seen once. The clonotype comes from an adult in good health. The sequencing used peripheral blood, collected on day 0 of AZD1222 vaccination. The chain links TRBV5-1 to TRBJ1-2; 9 nucleotides line up with TRBD1. CDR3 coding DNA: TGCGCCAGCAGCACGGGACAGGGAACTGGCTACACCTTC. It is translated as CASSTGQGTGYTF. Filled out from reference TRBV5-1 and TRBJ1-2, the complete variable domain reads KAGVTQTPRYLIKTRGQQVTLSCSPISGHRSVSWYQQTPGQGLQFLFEYFSETQRNKGNFPGRFSGRQFSNSRSEMNVSTLELGDSALYLCASSTGQGTGYTFGSGTRLTVV.